This TCR beta chain was sequenced during a study of blood T cell repertoires in COVID-19. Looking at the study overall: The origin of the acute and convalescent COVID-19 samples was the United States, Italy and Spain.

This clone is a singleton in its sample. Cohorts were based on clinical histories the participants reported. Germline CDR1 reads KGHSH; CDR2 reads LQKENI. The CDR3 totals 14 residues. V dropped 3 bases and J dropped 0 bases, with 8 bases sitting between them. Sequenced by immunoSEQ multiplex PCR; TCRdb stores in-frame clones only, minus some. The sample includes about 250,000 clones, 88% seen only once; the top ten take around 3%. The rearrangement uses TRBV18 and TRBJ1-1, with a tentative D call TRBD1 (6 bases). What was sequenced was PBMCs or T cells enriched from blood (not recorded which). This TCR came from a woman in her fifties or sixties who had recovered from COVID-19. The CDR3 reads CASSPTGLNTEAFF. CDR3 DNA sequence: TGTGCCAGCTCACCGACAGGCTTGAACACTGAAGCTTTCTTT.